This T cell receptor beta chain was recovered during a study of blood T cell repertoires in COVID-19. The wider study: From T cells, B-cell-depleted T cells, or PBMCs came the material, which was cDNA or gDNA.

Losses at the gene ends were 1 base for V and 7 bases for J; bases not matched to a gene: 7. CDR1 is SGHRS, CDR2 YFSETQ, per germline. CDR3 length equals 15 residues. Sequenced by immunoSEQ multiplex PCR; TCRdb stores in-frame clones only, minus some. Among around 100,000 clones listed, 75% to 90% were seen once. V and J are TRBV5-1 and TRBJ2-1; 8 bases are shared with TRBD2. What was sequenced was peripheral blood. The clonotype comes from a human donor in a cohort sampled during active COVID-19. The CDR3 region has the DNA TGCGCCAGCAGCTTGTCCGGGGGGGCACGGAATGAGCAGTTCTTC. Its protein product is CASSLSGGARNEQFF.